A single sample is the source of the 18 T cell receptor beta chains below, sequenced in a study of cytomegalovirus exposure and HLA in healthy donors. PCR was performed using 60 Vbeta and 13 Jbeta primers. Some clones are missing from TCRdb's copy, which holds only in-frame ones; the method was immunoSEQ multiplex PCR. This table holds 210,000 or so clones, approximately 82% found once. Source material: PBMCs. These receptors were obtained from a woman in her 50s in good health and CMV-seropositive.

This chain joins TRBV6-6 and TRBJ2-5; a weak D match, TRBD1 (5 bases). The germline V and J ends were trimmed by 4 bases and 1 base, with 7 bases remaining between them. The germline V gene encodes CDR1 MNHNY and CDR2 SVGAGI (reference sequence). The length of the CDR3 is 13 residues. The CDR3 DNA follows: TGTGCCAGCAGTTGGGGCAGCCAAGAGACCCAGTACTTC. Translation: CASSWGSQETQYF.

This clone has only a few counts. Distinct nucleotide sequences in the sample also encode this CDR3. The rearrangement links TRBV2 to TRBJ1-5, with TRBD1 matching 8 bases. Germline V gene sequence: CDR1 SNHLY, CDR2 FYNNEI. The V and J ends lost 5 bases and 3 bases, in that order; junction bases with no gene match: 0. The length of the CDR3 is 13 residues. CDR3 coding DNA: TGTGCCAGCAGTCAGGGGGCCAATCAGCCCCAGCATTTT. Translation gives CASSQGANQPQHF. The full variable domain, in which reference TRBV2 and TRBJ1-5 provide the parts outside the CDR3, is EPEVTQTPSHQVTQMGQEVILRCVPISNHLYFYWYRQILGQKVEFLVSFYNNEISEKSEIFDDQFSVERPDGSNFTLKIRSTKLEDSAMYFCASSQGANQPQHFGDGTRLSIL.

This clone is a singleton in its sample. The chain carries TRBV4-1 and TRBJ2-1; TRBD1 matches 8 bases. This CDR3 region has 16 residues. The germline V gene has CDR1 MGHRA and CDR2 YSYEKL. Trimming cost V 3 bases and J 2 bases; bases outside gene matches: 6. CDR3 loop: CASSQGGQGPYNEQFF. For the CDR3, the DNA is TGCGCCAGCAGCCAGGGCGGACAGGGTCCCTACAATGAGCAGTTCTTC.

This chain joins TRBV6-4 and TRBJ2-3, with 7 nucleotides matching TRBD2. The CDR3 extends over 15 amino acids. Germline V gene sequence: CDR1 MRHNA, CDR2 SNTAGT. V gave up 6 bases and J gave up 1 base; unmatched junction bases: 7. The CDR3 loop reads CASSREASGTDTQYF. The CDR3 DNA reads as TGTGCCAGCAGCCGGGAGGCTAGCGGCACAGATACGCAGTATTTT.

The rearrangement uses TRBV7-9 and TRBJ1-2, with a weak D call TRBD1 (6 bases). V gave up 7 bases and J gave up 4 bases, with 16 bases separating them. Germline assignment: CDR1 SEHNR and CDR2 FQNEAQ (reference sequence). The CDR3 spans 14 residues. CDR3 nucleotides: TGTGCCAGCAAGGTACCAGGGGTTGGCTATGGCTACACCTTC. This codes for CASKVPGVGYGYTF.

The V and J genes are TRBV10-2 and TRBJ2-7, with D hard to call. The V gene lost 8 bases and the J gene lost 3 bases, with 14 bases spanning the gap. This CDR3 has 13 amino acids. Germline CDR1 and CDR2: WSHSY and SAAADI. The CDR3 sequence: CASASFTGYEQYF. CDR3 nucleotide sequence: TGCGCCAGCGCAAGTTTCACGGGCTACGAGCAGTACTTC.

The chain has TRBV29-1 and TRBJ1-2; weak D call: TRBD1 (6 bases). Germline V gene data show CDR1 as SQVTM and CDR2 as ANQGSEA. The CDR3 is 14 residues long. The V end was cut by 7 bases, the J end by 8 bases, with 23 bases between. In nucleotides, the CDR3 is TGCAGCGCCCTCCGGGACACCTCAGAGGGCGGCTACACCTTC. It encodes CSALRDTSEGGYTF.

This rearrangement joins TRBV5-1 to TRBJ1-2; D not resolved. The CDR3 is 13 residues long. The germline CDR1 and CDR2 sequences are SGHRS and YFSETQ. Trimming took off 0 bases at V and 8 bases at J, with 11 bases between the two ends. CDR3 loop: CASSLDPGSGYTF. The CDR3 DNA sequence: TGCGCCAGCAGCTTGGACCCGGGGAGCGGCTACACCTTC.

CDR3: CASSTETAGELFF. The DNA for the CDR3 is TGTGCCAGCAGCACCGAGACAGCCGGGGAGCTGTTTTTT. The chain combines TRBV6-5 with TRBJ2-2; tentative D call: TRBD1 (5 bases). Germline V gives CDR1 MNHEY, CDR2 SVGAGI. The CDR3 is 13 amino acids. V gave up 6 bases and J gave up 6 bases, with 11 bases separating them.

The chain employs TRBV9 and TRBJ2-5, with TRBD2 as a possible D gene (6 bases). Trimming took 0 bases from V and 2 from J, leaving 11 bases between them. The germline CDR1 and CDR2 sequences are SGDLS and YYNGEE. This CDR3 region has 15 residues. CDR3 region: CASSVEGTLQETQYF. The CDR3 region has the DNA TGTGCCAGCAGCGTAGAGGGGACTCTACAAGAGACCCAGTACTTC.

To note about this clone: One end of the junction fails to match germline, which may point to a read error. The chain is built from TRBV4-1 and TRBJ1-2, with D hard to call. The CDR3 sequence is 17 residues long. The germline gives CDR1 MGHRA, CDR2 YSYEKL. The CDR3 spells CASIQAVSLEVNYGYTF. DNA of the CDR3: TGCGCCAGCATCCAAGCCGTATCCCTGGAGGTGAACTATGGCTACACCTTC.

The CDR3 region has the DNA TGTGCCAGCAGCGGAACAGGGGCCGGGGAGCTGTTTTTT. This translates into CASSGTGAGELFF. The chain joins TRBV6-1 to TRBJ2-2; 7 nucleotides align to TRBD1. Germline assignment: CDR1 MNHNS and CDR2 SASEGT. This CDR3 has 13 amino acids. The trim removed 6 bases at V and 6 bases at J, leaving 4 bases unmatched.

This sequence joins TRBV5-4 and TRBJ1-4; no firm D call. The CDR3 spans 15 residues. The V end was cut by 9 bases, the J end by 0 bases, with 15 bases between. CDR1 is SGHNT and CDR2 is YYREEE in the germline V gene (reference sequence). In DNA, the CDR3 is TGTGCCACCCAAAGCGCGGGAACAACTAATGAAAAACTGTTTTTT. Translated, it gives CATQSAGTTNEKLFF.

Note on this clone: Mismatch with germline at one junction end may stem from a read error. The rearrangement joins TRBV6-1 to TRBJ1-3, with TRBD1 matching 9 bases. The CDR3 is made up of 14 amino acids. Germline V gene lookup returns CDR1 MNHNS and CDR2 SASEGT. CDR3 loop: CAGRDRVSGNTIYF. The CDR3 nucleotides are TGTGCCGGCAGGGACAGGGTCTCTGGAAACACCATATATTTT.

The chain recombines TRBV18 with TRBJ2-7, with TRBD1 matching over 7 bases. The V gene's germline CDR1 is KGHSH and CDR2 LQKENI. The CDR3 length is 14 residues. With 3 bases clipped from V and 3 bases from J, the junction kept 5 bases outside the gene matches. CDR3 in amino acids: CASSPSGTDYEQYF. The CDR3 coding sequence is TGTGCCAGCTCACCTTCCGGGACAGACTACGAGCAGTACTTC.

The V gene is TRBV30, the J gene TRBJ2-3; 10 bases match TRBD1. V trimming: 5 bases; J trimming: 6 bases; junction bases outside the gene matches: 2. This CDR3 spans 12 amino acids. The V gene's germline CDR1 is GTSNPN and CDR2 SVGIG (reference sequence). The DNA for the CDR3 is TGTGCCTGGGGGACAGGGGTGGATACGCAGTATTTT. Protein sequence: CAWGTGVDTQYF.

The V and J genes are TRBV28 and TRBJ2-7; the D gene is possibly TRBD2 (6 bases). The germline gives CDR1 MDHEN, CDR2 SYDVKM. V lost 3 bases, J lost 4 bases, and 16 bases lay in between. This CDR3 contains 15 residues. CDR3 loop: CASSFGGRVFYEQYF. CDR3 DNA sequence: TGTGCCAGCAGTTTCGGGGGAAGAGTTTTTTACGAGCAGTACTTC.

The J gene is TRBJ2-5, the V gene TRBV19; TRBD1 agrees at 10 bases. The V and J ends lost 3 bases and 1 base, in that order; junction bases with no gene match: 2. Germline assignment: CDR1 LNHDA and CDR2 SQIVND (reference sequence). This CDR3 has 15 amino acids. In nucleotides, the CDR3 is TGTGCCAGTAGTATGACAGGGGGCCGCCAAGAGACCCAGTACTTC. It encodes CASSMTGGRQETQYF. The full variable domain, rest sourced from reference TRBV19 and TRBJ2-5, is DGGITQSPKYLFRKEGQNVTLSCEQNLNHDAMYWYRQDPGQGLRLIYYSQIVNDFQKGDIAEGYSVSREKKESFPLTVTSAQKNPTAFYLCASSMTGGRQETQYFGPGTRLLVL.